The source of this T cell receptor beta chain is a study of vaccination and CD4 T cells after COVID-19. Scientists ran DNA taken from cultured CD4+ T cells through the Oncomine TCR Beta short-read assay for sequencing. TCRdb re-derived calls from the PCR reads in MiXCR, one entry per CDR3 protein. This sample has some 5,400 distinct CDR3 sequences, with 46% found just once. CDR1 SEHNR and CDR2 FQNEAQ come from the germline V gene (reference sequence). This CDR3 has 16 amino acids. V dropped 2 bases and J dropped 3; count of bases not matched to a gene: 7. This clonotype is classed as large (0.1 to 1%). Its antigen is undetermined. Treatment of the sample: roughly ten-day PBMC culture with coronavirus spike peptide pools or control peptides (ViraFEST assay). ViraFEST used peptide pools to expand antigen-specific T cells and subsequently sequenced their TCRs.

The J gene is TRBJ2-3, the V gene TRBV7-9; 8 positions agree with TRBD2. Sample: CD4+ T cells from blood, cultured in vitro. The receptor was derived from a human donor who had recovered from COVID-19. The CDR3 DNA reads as TGTGCCAGCAGCTTATTTGGCGGGGGGCGGACAGATACGCAGTATTTT. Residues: CASSLFGGGRTDTQYF.